One and the same sample provided the 21 T cell receptor beta chains below, sequenced in a study of Graves' ophthalmopathy and Graves' hyperthyroidism. As the template, RNA transcripts were used to amplify TCR beta CDR3 regions. An opening RT-PCR round employed HTBI primers and preceded a second-round multiplex PCR. Each CDR3 protein gets one entry after TCRdb re-called the multiplex PCR reads with MiXCR. The sample holds more than 550,000 distinct CDR3 sequences, 35% to 50% seen once. What was sequenced was peripheral blood. The receptors stem from an adult man with Graves' ophthalmopathy.

This clonotype was counted at least ten times. The chain combines TRBV7-8 with TRBJ2-6; the D gene is possibly TRBD2 (6 bases). Trimming stripped 3 bases from V and 0 bases from J, with 18 bases between. Germline CDR1 SGHVS, CDR2 FQNEAQ. CDR3 length equals 19 residues. The CDR3 coding sequence is TGTGCCAGCAGCTTCTCAAACCGGGAGAGCCTCTCTGGGGCCAACGTCCTGACTTTC. It is translated as CASSFSNRESLSGANVLTF.

This clonotype was counted ten times or more. CDR3: CAISQTGRNTEAFF. The CDR3 bases are TGTGCCATCTCTCAGACAGGGAGGAACACTGAAGCTTTCTTT. J is TRBJ1-1 and V is TRBV10-3, with 7 bases lining up with TRBD1. The CDR3 spans 14 residues. The J segment lost 1 base and the V segment lost 8 bases, leaving 7 bases of the junction unmatched. CDR1 and CDR2 (germline): ENHRY, SYGVKD.

V and J are TRBV9 and TRBJ2-3, with TRBD1 matching over 9 bases. This CDR3 has 17 amino acids. CDR1 SGDLS and CDR2 YYNGEE come from the germline V gene. V gave up 4 bases and J gave up 2 bases; unmatched junction bases: 11. The CDR3 coding sequence is TGTGCCAGCAGCCCCCCGCGGCGGGACAGGGACACAGATACGCAGTATTTT. It is translated as CASSPPRRDRDTDTQYF.

About this clonotype: Just one base apart from a much larger clone, this may be a read error. The chain combines TRBV4-1 with TRBJ2-5, with D tentatively TRBD1 (5 bases). This CDR3 is 16 amino acids long. V was pared by 1 base and J by 4 bases, with 16 bases between. Germline V gene sequence: CDR1 MGHRA, CDR2 YSYEKL. CDR3 residues: CASSQGLRDELETQYF. The CDR3 coding sequence is TGCGCCAGCAGCCAAGGGCTCAGGGATGAACTAGAGACCCAGTACTTC.

The CDR3 here is CAISYGAGIGETQYF. CDR3 nucleotide sequence: TGTGCCATCAGTTACGGGGCAGGGATCGGGGAGACCCAGTACTTC. The chain joins TRBV10-3 to TRBJ2-5; either TRBD1 or TRBD2 may fit D (5 bases each). This CDR3 spans 15 amino acids. V lost 5 bases, J lost 5 bases, and 18 bases lay in between. CDR1 is ENHRY and CDR2 is SYGVKD in the germline V gene.

Note on this clonotype: This may arise from a read error, as a much more abundant clone is one base away. The chain joins TRBV20-1 to TRBJ1-1, with 12 positions matching TRBD1. Germline CDR1 is DFQATT and CDR2 is SNEGSKA (reference sequence). The CDR3 consists of 15 residues. CDR3 amino acids: CSARSGQGAGSEALF. The CDR3 nucleotides read TGCAGTGCTAGATCGGGACAGGGGGCAGGTAGTGAAGCTCTCTTT.

This clonotype appeared many times. The gene calls are TRBV2 and TRBJ2-7; 7 bases fit TRBD2. The CDR3 length is 14 residues. The germline gives CDR1 SNHLY, CDR2 FYNNEI. J lost 0 bases, V lost 6 bases, and 5 bases had no gene match. The CDR3 DNA reads TGTGCCAGCAGCGTCACTAGCGACTCCTACGAGCAGTACTTC. Translating it yields CASSVTSDSYEQYF.

The chain couples TRBV10-3 to TRBJ1-1; 9 nucleotides align to TRBD1. CDR1 and CDR2 from the germline V gene are ENHRY and SYGVKD. The CDR3 length is 13 residues. V lost 10 bases to trimming and J lost 4 bases; unmatched junction nucleotides: 7. CDR3 DNA: TGTGCCAGCGTAGAGACAGGGGGCACTGAAGCTTTCTTT. It codes for CASVETGGTEAFF.

This clonotype occurred a few times. The V and J genes are TRBV5-1 and TRBJ1-3; D remains ambiguous. This CDR3 is built from 16 residues. V was shortened by 0 bases and J by 5 bases, with 15 bases between the two germline ends. Germline assignment: CDR1 SGHRS and CDR2 YFSETQ. In DNA, the CDR3 is TGCGCCAGCAGCTTGGACAATAACTCTCTGAGAAACACCATATATTTT. Translating it yields CASSLDNNSLRNTIYF.

The chain uses TRBV6-5 and TRBJ1-2; 7 bases fit TRBD1. CDR3 length: 14 amino acids. After removal of 0 bases from V and 3 bases from J, the junction contained 1 base not matched to a gene. The germline gives CDR1 MNHEY, CDR2 SVGAGI. CDR3 bases: TGTGCCAGCAGTTACTCGACAGGGCACTATGGCTACACCTTC. Protein sequence: CASSYSTGHYGYTF.

This clonotype was picked up many times. The chain's CDR3 is CASSPGTGVKTQYF. Here the CDR3 DNA reads TGTGCCAGCAGCCCCGGGACAGGGGTAAAGACCCAGTACTTC. The rearrangement uses TRBV7-3 and TRBJ2-5; 10 nucleotides agree with TRBD1. The ends lost 5 bases at V and 6 bases at J; junction bases unmatched: 6. The germline CDR1 and CDR2 sequences are SGHTA and FQGTGA. The CDR3 totals 14 residues. Full variable domain (outside the CDR3, taken from reference TRBV7-3 and TRBJ2-5): GAGVSQTPSNKVTEKGKYVELRCDPISGHTALYWYRQSLGQGPEFLIYFQGTGAADDSGLPNDRFFAVRPEGSVSTLKIQRTERGDSAVYLCASSPGTGVKTQYFGPGTRLLVL.

At least ten counts were recorded for this clonotype. The gene calls are TRBV12-3 or TRBV12-4 and TRBJ1-1; 9 bases are shared with TRBD1. This CDR3 region has 14 residues. V gave up 6 bases and J gave up 4 bases; unmatched junction bases: 6. The chain's CDR3 is CASSRRQGGTEAFF. DNA of the CDR3: TGTGCCAGCAGCCGTAGACAGGGGGGCACTGAAGCTTTCTTT.

The chain employs TRBV7-2 and TRBJ2-3; the match to TRBD2 covers 7 bases. The CDR3 consists of 17 residues. Losses at the gene ends were 2 bases for V and 2 bases for J; bases not matched to a gene: 10. CDR1 and CDR2 (germline): SGHTA, FQGNSA. CDR3: CASSLQLRETVTDTQYF. CDR3 nucleotide sequence: TGTGCCAGCAGCTTACAGCTGCGGGAGACCGTCACAGATACGCAGTATTTT. Full variable domain (rest looked up from reference TRBV7-2 and TRBJ2-3): GAGVSQSPSNKVTEKGKDVELRCDPISGHTALYWYRQSLGQGLEFLIYFQGNSAPDKSGLPSDRFSAERTGGSVSTLTIQRTQQEDSAVYLCASSLQLRETVTDTQYFGPGTRLTVL.

This clonotype was seen at least ten times. The chain employs TRBV20-1 and TRBJ2-7, with D unclear. Germline lookup yields CDR1 DFQATT and CDR2 SNEGSKA (reference sequence). The CDR3 has 12 amino acids. V gave up 3 bases and J gave up 6 bases, with 12 bases separating them. The CDR3 loop reads CSASSTLGEQYF. The DNA of the CDR3 is TGCAGTGCTAGCTCCACACTGGGCGAGCAGTACTTC.

The V call is TRBV29-1, the J call TRBJ2-5; 7 bases map to TRBD1. Germline V gene lookup returns CDR1 SQVTM and CDR2 ANQGSEA. The CDR3 is 13 residues long. V lost 6 bases to trimming and J lost 5 bases; unmatched junction nucleotides: 9. The CDR3 DNA reads as TGCAGCGTAGCACAGGGGATGGGGGAGACCCAGTACTTC. Protein: CSVAQGMGETQYF. The whole variable domain, remainder taken from reference TRBV29-1 and TRBJ2-5, is SAVISQKPSRDICQRGTSLTIQCQVDSQVTMMFWYRQQPGQSLTLIATANQGSEATYESGFVIDKFPISRPNLTFSTLTVSNMSPEDSSIYLCSVAQGMGETQYFGPGTRLLVL.

This clonotype was counted many times. V is TRBV7-9 and J is TRBJ1-3; D is uncertain. Germline-derived CDR1 and CDR2 are SEHNR and FQNEAQ (reference sequence). The CDR3 is made up of 14 amino acids. V gave up 1 base and J gave up 0 bases, with 4 bases separating them. The CDR3 spells CASSLGNSGNTIYF. The CDR3 DNA is TGTGCCAGCAGCTTAGGGAACTCTGGAAACACCATATATTTT.

In its sample, this clonotype was seen many times. The chain recombines TRBV5-1 with TRBJ2-5; 11 bases line up with TRBD2. The V gene's germline CDR1 is SGHRS and CDR2 YFSETQ. Trimming at V came to 0 bases and at J to 3 bases, leaving 7 bases not matched to a gene. The length of the CDR3 is 17 residues. CDR3 sequence reads: CASSLGHPGLAEETQYF. The CDR3 coding sequence is TGCGCCAGCAGCTTGGGGCATCCGGGACTAGCGGAAGAGACCCAGTACTTC.

The chain combines TRBV24-1 with TRBJ2-6, with unresolved D. Per the germline V gene, CDR1 is KGHDR and CDR2 is SFDVKD. The length of the CDR3 is 18 residues. The V gene lost 4 bases and the J gene lost 0 bases, with 15 bases spanning the gap. CDR3 in amino acids: CATSDSPDRSSGANVLTF. The CDR3 DNA sequence: TGTGCCACCAGTGACTCTCCTGACCGAAGCTCTGGGGCCAACGTCCTGACTTTC.

A few counts support this clonotype. V gene TRBV5-1 combines with J gene TRBJ2-5, with D uncertain. Trimming stripped 0 bases from V and 3 bases from J, with 12 bases between. Germline V gives CDR1 SGHRS, CDR2 YFSETQ. The CDR3 totals 15 residues. As DNA, the CDR3 is TGCGCCAGCAGCTTGGTAGTAAGCTCAAAAGAGACCCAGTACTTC. As protein: CASSLVVSSKETQYF.

This clonotype was picked up many times. V is TRBV4-2 and J is TRBJ2-5; 8 bases map to TRBD2. Trimming took 3 bases from V and 4 from J; bases not matched to a gene: 7. This CDR3 comprises 15 residues. Germline V gene sequence: CDR1 LGHNA, CDR2 YNFKEQ. CDR3 DNA: TGTGCCAGCAGCCAGACGGAGCGGGAGCGAGAGACCCAGTACTTC. It translates to CASSQTERERETQYF.

This clonotype was seen ten or more times. V and J are TRBV7-8 and TRBJ2-7, with 7 bases lining up with TRBD1. Looked up from germline, CDR1 is SGHVS and CDR2 is FQNEAQ. Unmatched junction bases numbered 9, after V lost 5 bases and J lost 2 bases. The CDR3 consists of 15 residues. The CDR3 loop is CASSADRVSPYEQYF. CDR3 nucleotide sequence: TGTGCCAGCAGCGCAGACAGGGTTTCACCCTACGAGCAGTACTTC.